These 16 T cell receptor beta chains originate from one sample sequenced in a study of neurological immune-mediated disorders. MiXCR, applied by TCRdb to the 5' RACE reads, yields one record per CDR3 protein. The data hold tens of thousands of distinct CDR3 sequences, with under 5% observed a single time. The sample was PBMCs. The receptors originated from a man in his fifties with multiple sclerosis.

V is TRBV6-6 and J is TRBJ2-1; perhaps TRBD2 as D (7 bases). The CDR3 sequence is 16 residues long. Deletions cut 0 bases from V and 2 bases from J, with 11 bases between. Germline CDR1 and CDR2: MNHNY and SVGAGI (reference sequence). CDR3 residues: CASSYSWRGPYNEQFF. For the CDR3, the DNA is TGTGCCAGCAGTTACTCGTGGCGGGGGCCCTACAATGAGCAGTTCTTC.

The sample holds many counts of this clonotype. The chain carries TRBV20-1 and TRBJ2-1, with D unclear. This CDR3 comprises 12 residues. Germline V gives CDR1 DFQATT, CDR2 SNEGSKA (reference sequence). Deletions cut 6 bases from V and 9 bases from J, with 15 bases between. The chain's CDR3 is CSANAGAREQFF. In DNA, the CDR3 is TGCAGTGCCAACGCCGGTGCGCGTGAGCAGTTCTTC.

Many counts were recorded for this clonotype. The chain links TRBV7-8 to TRBJ1-5; D uncertain. The germline V gene encodes CDR1 SGHVS and CDR2 FQNEAQ. The CDR3 covers 15 residues. V dropped 5 bases and J dropped 2 bases, with 13 bases sitting between them. The CDR3 here is CASSPNTQGNQPQHF. CDR3 DNA sequence: TGTGCCAGCAGCCCCAATACTCAGGGCAATCAGCCCCAGCATTTT.

This clonotype was picked up many times. This chain links TRBV6-5 with TRBJ2-5; D not resolved. The germline CDR1 and CDR2 sequences are MNHEY and SVGAGI. Trimming pared 0 bases from V and 4 bases from J, leaving 15 bases between. The CDR3 is 16 amino acids. As DNA, the CDR3 is TGTGCCAGCAGTTACTCGGTTCTCCCGCCGGGAGAGACCCAGTACTTC. It specifies CASSYSVLPPGETQYF.

This clonotype has a count of ten or more. The chain couples TRBV20-1 to TRBJ2-1; D is perhaps TRBD1 or TRBD2 (6 bases each). V was shortened by 2 bases and J by 0 bases, with 14 bases between the two germline ends. Germline loops: CDR1 DFQATT, CDR2 SNEGSKA (reference sequence). This CDR3 is built from 16 residues. The chain's CDR3 is CSARPFGGRSYNEQFF. CDR3 nucleotide sequence: TGCAGTGCTAGACCCTTCGGGGGCCGCTCCTACAATGAGCAGTTCTTC.

In its sample, this clonotype was seen many times. The chain couples TRBV5-1 to TRBJ2-2; perhaps TRBD1 as D (6 bases). Trimming pared 1 base from V and 1 base from J, leaving 11 bases between. Per the germline V gene, CDR1 is SGHRS and CDR2 is YFSETQ. The CDR3 extends over 16 amino acids. The CDR3 reads CASSLQGRGNTGELFF. For the CDR3, the DNA is TGCGCCAGCAGCTTGCAGGGCAGGGGGAACACCGGGGAGCTGTTTTTT.

This clonotype was detected many times. J is TRBJ2-2 and V is TRBV20-1, with D unresolved. V lost 1 base and J lost 4, with 4 bases in between. The CDR3 sequence is 12 residues long. Germline assignment: CDR1 DFQATT and CDR2 SNEGSKA (reference sequence). Here the CDR3 reads CSARGGTGELFF. The CDR3 bases are TGCAGTGCTAGAGGTGGCACCGGGGAGCTGTTTTTT.

This clonotype was counted many times. As DNA, the CDR3 is TGTGCCAGCAGCTCTGCAGGGTTTGATACGCAGTATTTT. Amino acids: CASSSAGFDTQYF. The V call is TRBV5-5, the J call TRBJ2-3, with D possibly matching TRBD1 (5 bases). Between the trimmed V and J ends, which lost 3 bases and 6 bases, there was a span of 11 bases. The germline V gene has CDR1 SGHKS and CDR2 YYEKEE (reference sequence). CDR3 size: 13 residues.

This clonotype was counted at least ten times. The chain joins TRBV5-1 to TRBJ1-1; D remains unclear. The V end was cut by 4 bases, the J end by 8 bases, with 15 bases between. Germline-derived CDR1 and CDR2 are SGHRS and YFSETQ. This CDR3 region has 13 residues. The CDR3 sequence: CASSPVNGPEAFF. DNA of the CDR3: TGCGCCAGCAGCCCTGTGAATGGTCCCGAAGCTTTCTTT.

Concerning this clonotype: Because the CDR3 is missing its conserved closing phenylalanine or tryptophan, this is likely a read error. The chain joins TRBV5-1 to TRBJ2-7; D is tentatively TRBD1 or TRBD2 (5 bases each). The V gene's germline CDR1 is SGHRS and CDR2 YFSETQ. The length of the CDR3 is 15 residues. Trimming cost V 5 bases and J 0 bases, with 15 bases left between them. CDR3 loop: CASRRGDMSSYEQYA. CDR3 sequence (DNA): TGCGCCAGCAGACGGGGCGACATGAGCTCCTACGAGCAGTACGCC.

In this sample, this clonotype turned up many times. This chain links TRBV5-1 with TRBJ2-1, with 15 bases fitting TRBD2. This CDR3 is built from 17 residues. Germline V gene data show CDR1 as SGHRS and CDR2 as YFSETQ. With V trimmed by 7 bases and J by 1 base, 6 bases remained unmatched. The CDR3 coding sequence is TGCGCCAGCTCCGGGACTAGCGGGGGGTTTTCCTACAATGAGCAGTTCTTC. Translated, it gives CASSGTSGGFSYNEQFF.

A remark on this clonotype: A single base separates this from a much larger clone, so it may be a read error. The chain combines TRBV27 with TRBJ1-5, with D uncertain. CDR3 size: 12 residues. Germline V lookup: CDR1 MNHEY, CDR2 SMNVEV (reference sequence). CDR3 nucleotide sequence: TGTGCCAGCAGTCCCCCCGGGCAGCCCCAGAATTTT. It yields the protein CASSPPGQPQNF.

The V and J genes are TRBV7-8 and TRBJ1-6; TRBD1 might be the D (6 bases). V dropped 5 bases and J dropped 10 bases, with 15 bases sitting between them. CDR1 and CDR2 from the germline V gene are SGHVS and FQNEAQ. The CDR3 has 14 amino acids. DNA of the CDR3: TGTGCCAGCAGCCCCCGGCAGGGGCGCTCACCCCTCCACTTT. Translating gives CASSPRQGRSPLHF. The complete variable domain, with remaining parts taken from reference TRBV7-8 and TRBJ1-6, reads GAGVSQSPRYKVAKRGQDVALRCDPISGHVSLFWYQQALGQGPEFLTYFQNEAQLDKSGLPSDRFFAERPEGSVSTLKIQRTQQEDSAVYLCASSPRQGRSPLHFGNGTRLTVT.

This clonotype was recorded many times. The rearrangement joins TRBV5-1 to TRBJ1-6; D is undetermined. Trimming removed 2 bases from V and 9 bases from J, with 21 bases in between. Per germline, CDR1 SGHRS and CDR2 YFSETQ. The CDR3 consists of 17 residues. CDR3 region: CASSFYSYTEASSPLHF. CDR3 DNA: TGCGCCAGCAGCTTTTACAGCTACACGGAGGCTTCTTCACCCCTCCACTTT. Together with reference TRBV5-1 and TRBJ1-6, the CDR3 gives the full variable domain: KAGVTQTPRYLIKTRGQQVTLSCSPISGHRSVSWYQQTPGQGLQFLFEYFSETQRNKGNFPGRFSGRQFSNSRSEMNVSTLELGDSALYLCASSFYSYTEASSPLHFGNGTRLTVT.

This clonotype was seen many times. V gene TRBV5-1 combines with J gene TRBJ2-7; 11 nucleotides line up with TRBD1. The CDR3 runs 15 residues. V trimming: 2 bases; J trimming: 6 bases; junction bases outside the gene matches: 7. Germline values: CDR1 SGHRS, CDR2 YFSETQ. The CDR3 loop reads CASSFTGTGGIEQYF. The CDR3 bases are TGCGCCAGCAGCTTCACCGGGACAGGGGGGATCGAGCAGTACTTC.

This clonotype was detected ten times or more. The junction and the germline gene differ at one end; a read error may be behind it. V is TRBV19 and J is TRBJ1-5, with 7 bases lining up with TRBD1. This CDR3 comprises 15 residues. The germline gives CDR1 LNHDA, CDR2 SQIVND (reference sequence). CDR3 region: CASSIGAGGYQPQNF. The CDR3, as DNA: TGTGCCAGTAGTATTGGGGCAGGGGGGTATCAGCCCCAGAATTTT.